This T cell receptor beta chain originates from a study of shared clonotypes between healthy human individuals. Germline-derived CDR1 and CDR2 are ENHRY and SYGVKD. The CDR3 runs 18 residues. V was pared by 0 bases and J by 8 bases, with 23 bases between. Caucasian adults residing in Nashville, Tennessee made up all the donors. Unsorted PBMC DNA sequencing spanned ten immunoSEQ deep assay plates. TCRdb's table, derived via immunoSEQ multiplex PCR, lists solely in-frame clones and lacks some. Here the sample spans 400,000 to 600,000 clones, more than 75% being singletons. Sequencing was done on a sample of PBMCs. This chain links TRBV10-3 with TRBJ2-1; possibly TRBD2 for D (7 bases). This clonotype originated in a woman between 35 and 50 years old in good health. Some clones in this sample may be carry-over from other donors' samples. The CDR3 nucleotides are TGTGCCATCAGTGAGTCCTCGGGGGGCGGGAGAGGTAGGGATGAGCAGTTCTTC. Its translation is CAISESSGGGRGRDEQFF.